The 26 T cell receptor beta chains presented below share a single source sample, sequenced in a study of shared clonotypes between healthy human individuals. Only in-frame clones appear in the TCRdb table, and some are missing; sequencing was by immunoSEQ multiplex PCR. The repertoire holds a few million clones, with over 85% as singletons. The sequencing input was naive CD4+ T cells from PBMCs. Noted subset: CD45RA+ positively selected. The receptors stem from a man younger than 35 in good health. Some clones in this sample may be carry-over from other donors' samples.

J is TRBJ2-1 and V is TRBV5-8; 10 bases fit TRBD1. The CDR3 loop spans 13 amino acids. The ends lost 8 bases at V and 8 bases at J; junction bases unmatched: 7. Germline CDR1 is SGHTS and CDR2 is YDEGEE. The CDR3, as DNA: TGTGCCAGTCGGGACAGGGGTGTCGATGAGCAGTTCTTC. It codes for CASRDRGVDEQFF.

Worth noting for this clone: This specimen includes other DNA sequences encoding the same CDR3. The rearrangement links TRBV7-9 to TRBJ1-4; 10 bases line up with TRBD1. V gave up 5 bases and J gave up 6 bases; unmatched junction bases: 3. Per germline, CDR1 SEHNR and CDR2 FQNEAQ (reference sequence). This CDR3 contains 14 residues. This CDR3 reads CASSPGTGDEKLFF. The DNA for the CDR3 is TGTGCCAGCAGCCCCGGGACAGGGGATGAAAAACTGTTTTTT. The full variable domain, rest sourced from reference TRBV7-9 and TRBJ1-4, is DTGVSQNPRHKITKRGQNVTFRCDPISEHNRLYWYRQTLGQGPEFLTYFQNEAQLEKSRLLSDRFSAERPKGSFSTLEIQRTEQGDSAMYLCASSPGTGDEKLFFGSGTQLSVL.

The count of this clone is one. This chain uses TRBV6-6 with TRBJ2-3, with TRBD1 identical over 7 bases. From germline, CDR1 is MNHNY and CDR2 SVGAGI (reference sequence). V trimming: 0 bases; J trimming: 4 bases; junction bases outside the gene matches: 7. The CDR3 totals 16 residues. CDR3 bases: TGTGCCAGCAGTTACTCGAGCAGGGGGTTATCAGATACGCAGTATTTT. It yields the protein CASSYSSRGLSDTQYF.

The rearrangement joins TRBV28 to TRBJ1-1, with D possibly matching TRBD1 (5 bases). The CDR3 is made up of 12 amino acids. Trimming shortened V by 5 bases and J by 12 bases, and 16 bases separated the two germline ends. The germline V gene has CDR1 MDHEN and CDR2 SYDVKM. CDR3 amino acids: CASSPPRGSSFF. CDR3 sequence (DNA): TGTGCCAGCAGTCCCCCCCGGGGCTCGTCTTTCTTT. The full variable domain, in which reference TRBV28 and TRBJ1-1 provide the parts outside the CDR3, is DVKVTQSSRYLVKRTGEKVFLECVQDMDHENMFWYRQDPGLGLRLIYFSYDVKMKEKGDIPEGYSVSREKKERFSLILESASTNQTSMYLCASSPPRGSSFFGQGTRLTVV.

This clone has only one observation. This chain links TRBV7-8 with TRBJ2-5; D ambiguous. The CDR3 is made up of 15 amino acids. Deletions cut 5 bases from V and 8 bases from J, with 21 bases between. The germline CDR1 and CDR2 sequences are SGHVS and FQNEAQ. This chain's CDR3 is CASSTPEPAPRTQYF. The CDR3 nucleotides are TGTGCCAGCAGCACCCCGGAACCCGCCCCACGAACCCAGTACTTC.

The chain uses TRBV5-1 and TRBJ2-2, with D tentatively TRBD1 (5 bases). Germline CDR1 and CDR2: SGHRS and YFSETQ. The length of the CDR3 is 16 residues. Trimming took 5 bases from V and 4 from J, leaving 18 bases between them. In DNA, the CDR3 is TGCGCCAGCAGGCAATTCCAGGGCTCCGGCACCGGGGAGCTGTTTTTT. As protein: CASRQFQGSGTGELFF.

The chain links TRBV6-5 to TRBJ1-4, with D possibly TRBD1 on 6 matching bases. The germline gives CDR1 MNHEY, CDR2 SVGAGI. The V end was cut by 5 bases, the J end by 3 bases, with 13 bases between. This CDR3 spans 15 amino acids. CDR3 residues: CASSLQGWANEKLFF. CDR3 in DNA: TGTGCCAGCAGTCTGCAGGGGTGGGCTAATGAAAAACTGTTTTTT.

The chain employs TRBV5-8 and TRBJ1-4; 12 bases are a match to TRBD1. V lost 3 bases to trimming and J lost 8 bases; unmatched junction nucleotides: 5. The CDR3 totals 15 residues. CDR1 is SGHTS and CDR2 is YDEGEE in the germline V gene. CDR3 sequence reads: CASSSGTGGEEKLFF. The CDR3 DNA sequence: TGTGCCAGCAGCTCGGGGACAGGGGGCGAAGAAAAACTGTTTTTT.

V gene TRBV11-1 combines with J gene TRBJ1-1, with TRBD1 matching 8 bases. The V segment lost 4 bases and the J segment 2 bases; nucleotides outside the gene matches: 12. There are 17 residues in the CDR3. The germline gives CDR1 SGHAT, CDR2 FQDESV (reference sequence). The CDR3 sequence is CASSSRDRGGGNTEAFF. In DNA form, the CDR3 reads TGTGCCAGCAGCTCTCGCGACAGGGGAGGAGGCAACACTGAAGCTTTCTTT.

The V gene is TRBV7-3, the J gene TRBJ2-7; tentative D call: TRBD1 (6 bases). The V gene lost 1 base and the J gene lost 2 bases, with 9 bases spanning the gap. Looked up from germline, CDR1 is SGHTA and CDR2 is FQGTGA. The CDR3 consists of 14 residues. The CDR3 bases are TGTGCCAGCAGCTTAAGACAGGCTGCCTACGAGCAGTACTTC. This encodes CASSLRQAAYEQYF.

The chain combines TRBV27 with TRBJ2-7; D tentatively reads TRBD1 or TRBD2 (5 bases each). From germline, CDR1 is MNHEY and CDR2 SMNVEV (reference sequence). The CDR3 contains 14 residues. Trimming took off 5 bases at V and 2 bases at J, with 13 bases between the two ends. The CDR3 region has the DNA TGTGCCAGCAGTCCCCAGTGGGGACCCTACGAGCAGTACTTC. This sequence encodes CASSPQWGPYEQYF.

Note on this clone: The same CDR3 can be traced to other DNA sequences in this sample. This rearrangement joins TRBV7-2 to TRBJ2-7, with 14 bases that match TRBD2. The CDR3 runs 15 residues. Trimming at V came to 5 bases and at J to 3 bases, leaving 3 bases not matched to a gene. Germline CDR1 and CDR2: SGHTA and FQGNSA. CDR3 sequence: CASSRGTSGSYEQYF. As DNA, the CDR3 is TGTGCCAGCAGCCGGGGGACTAGCGGGAGCTACGAGCAGTACTTC.

The chain joins TRBV30 to TRBJ2-1, with 9 bases fitting TRBD2. CDR3 size: 14 residues. V trimming: 1 base; J trimming: 13 bases; junction bases outside the gene matches: 11. CDR1 is GTSNPN and CDR2 is SVGIG in the germline V gene (reference sequence). This CDR3 reads CAWSGLAGIRAQFF. CDR3 bases: TGTGCCTGGAGTGGGCTAGCGGGAATCCGGGCCCAGTTCTTC. The whole variable domain, remainder taken from reference TRBV30 and TRBJ2-1, is SQTIHQWPATLVQPVGSPLSLECTVEGTSNPNLYWYRQAAGRGLQLLFYSVGIGQISSEVPQNLSASRPQDRQFILSSKKLLLSDSGFYLCAWSGLAGIRAQFFGPGTRLTVL.

The chain has TRBV30 and TRBJ2-7; D gene uncertain. The CDR3 contains 15 residues. The germline V gene has CDR1 GTSNPN and CDR2 SVGIG (reference sequence). The V end lost 2 bases, the J end lost 0 bases, and 14 bases lay between the germline ends. Written as DNA, the CDR3 is TGTGCCTGGAGTTCCCCTCTTATCGTCTCCTACGAGCAGTACTTC. Translation gives CAWSSPLIVSYEQYF.

The J gene is TRBJ2-7, the V gene TRBV5-1, with D possibly TRBD1 on 6 matching bases. The CDR3 extends over 15 amino acids. Trimming left V 6 bases short and J 7 bases short, with 23 bases between. Germline V gene data show CDR1 as SGHRS and CDR2 as YFSETQ. The CDR3 reads CASNQLPGELGEQYF. As DNA, the CDR3 is TGCGCCAGCAATCAGTTGCCAGGGGAATTGGGGGAGCAGTACTTC.

This chain connects TRBV5-1 to TRBJ2-5; 8 nucleotides line up with TRBD2. The J segment lost 1 base and the V segment lost 1 base, leaving 3 bases of the junction unmatched. Looked up from germline, CDR1 is SGHRS and CDR2 is YFSETQ. CDR3 length: 15 amino acids. The chain's CDR3 is CASSLIAGPQETQYF. CDR3 coding DNA: TGCGCCAGCAGCTTGATAGCGGGGCCCCAAGAGACCCAGTACTTC. The variable domain in full, with the rest retrieved from reference TRBV5-1 and TRBJ2-5, is KAGVTQTPRYLIKTRGQQVTLSCSPISGHRSVSWYQQTPGQGLQFLFEYFSETQRNKGNFPGRFSGRQFSNSRSEMNVSTLELGDSALYLCASSLIAGPQETQYFGPGTRLLVL.

The chain employs TRBV27 and TRBJ2-1; D uncertain. Looked up from germline, CDR1 is MNHEY and CDR2 is SMNVEV (reference sequence). Trimming pared 0 bases from V and 10 bases from J, leaving 10 bases between. This CDR3 has 13 amino acids. CDR3 region: CASSLSTVMEQFF. CDR3 in DNA: TGTGCCAGCAGTTTATCGACTGTAATGGAGCAGTTCTTC.

The rearrangement links TRBV2 to TRBJ1-5, with a tentative D call TRBD1 (5 bases). The V end lost 3 bases, the J end lost 7 bases, and 7 bases lay between the germline ends. Germline CDR1 SNHLY, CDR2 FYNNEI. CDR3 length equals 12 residues. The CDR3 is CASSDKGQPQHF. For the CDR3, the DNA is TGTGCCAGCAGTGATAAGGGGCAGCCCCAGCATTTT.

The chain combines TRBV6-5 with TRBJ1-3; D is unclear. There are 15 residues in the CDR3. The germline V gene encodes CDR1 MNHEY and CDR2 SVGAGI. V lost 11 bases, J lost 0 bases, and 17 bases lay in between. CDR3 residues: CASKSQAYSGNTIYF. DNA of the CDR3: TGTGCCTCAAAAAGTCAGGCCTACTCTGGAAACACCATATATTTT.

The chain combines TRBV6-5 with TRBJ2-7; maybe TRBD1 (7 bases). The germline CDR1 and CDR2 sequences are MNHEY and SVGAGI. This CDR3 is built from 14 residues. Trimming removed 4 bases at V and 2 bases at J, with 12 bases between. Here the CDR3 reads CASSLQGTPYEQYF. The CDR3 nucleotides read TGTGCCAGCAGTTTACAGGGGACTCCCTACGAGCAGTACTTC.

The chain recombines TRBV2 with TRBJ2-1; 14 bases are a match to TRBD2. The CDR3 totals 14 residues. V shed 6 bases, J shed 8 bases, and the junction held 3 bases outside the gene matches. The germline CDR1 and CDR2 sequences are SNHLY and FYNNEI. CDR3 region: CASRGLAGEHEQFF. DNA of the CDR3: TGTGCCAGCAGGGGACTAGCGGGAGAACATGAGCAGTTCTTC. The full variable domain, rest sourced from reference TRBV2 and TRBJ2-1, is EPEVTQTPSHQVTQMGQEVILRCVPISNHLYFYWYRQILGQKVEFLVSFYNNEISEKSEIFDDQFSVERPDGSNFTLKIRSTKLEDSAMYFCASRGLAGEHEQFFGPGTRLTVL.

In its sample, this clone was seen once. In the same sample, other DNA sequences code for this CDR3. The chain is built from TRBV5-1 and TRBJ2-5, with TRBD2 matching 9 bases. Germline CDR1 SGHRS, CDR2 YFSETQ. This CDR3 is built from 14 residues. V was pared by 0 bases and J by 3 bases, with 0 bases of the junction left unmatched. The CDR3 loop is CASSLASGEETQYF. CDR3 DNA sequence: TGCGCCAGCAGCTTGGCTAGCGGGGAAGAGACCCAGTACTTC. The whole variable domain, remainder taken from reference TRBV5-1 and TRBJ2-5, is KAGVTQTPRYLIKTRGQQVTLSCSPISGHRSVSWYQQTPGQGLQFLFEYFSETQRNKGNFPGRFSGRQFSNSRSEMNVSTLELGDSALYLCASSLASGEETQYFGPGTRLLVL.

This chain connects TRBV5-1 to TRBJ1-2; 10 bases align to TRBD1. The CDR3 has 14 amino acids. Losses at the gene ends were 3 bases for V and 5 bases for J; bases not matched to a gene: 4. The germline V gene encodes CDR1 SGHRS and CDR2 YFSETQ. The CDR3 sequence: CASSWTGGRYGYTF. CDR3 nucleotides: TGCGCCAGCAGCTGGACAGGGGGAAGGTATGGCTACACCTTC.

Written as DNA, the CDR3 is TGTGCCACCAGCAGAGAAGCGGGAGGAGGTTTCGAGCAGTACTTC. As protein: CATSREAGGGFEQYF. The chain is built from TRBV15 and TRBJ2-7; the match to TRBD2 covers 9 bases. CDR1 is LNHNV and CDR2 is YYDKDF in the germline V gene (reference sequence). The CDR3 is made up of 15 amino acids. V was pared by 0 bases and J by 6 bases, with 6 bases of the junction left unmatched.

This sequence joins TRBV28 and TRBJ2-7; no definite D call. Germline V gene data show CDR1 as MDHEN and CDR2 as SYDVKM. Deletions cut 6 bases from V and 6 bases from J, with 18 bases between. The CDR3 extends over 14 amino acids. CDR3 sequence: CASRPAKIPGEQYF. DNA of the CDR3: TGTGCCAGCAGACCTGCTAAAATACCTGGCGAGCAGTACTTC. The full variable domain, its missing parts supplied by reference TRBV28 and TRBJ2-7, is DVKVTQSSRYLVKRTGEKVFLECVQDMDHENMFWYRQDPGLGLRLIYFSYDVKMKEKGDIPEGYSVSREKKERFSLILESASTNQTSMYLCASRPAKIPGEQYFGPGTRLTVT.

The chain has TRBV6-6 and TRBJ2-1; 9 bases map to TRBD2. Germline assignment: CDR1 MNHNY and CDR2 SVGAGI (reference sequence). The CDR3 is made up of 14 amino acids. Trimming cost V 8 bases and J 9 bases; bases outside gene matches: 11. CDR3: CASVFAGGEAEQFF. DNA of the CDR3: TGTGCCAGCGTGTTTGCGGGGGGGGAGGCTGAGCAGTTCTTC.